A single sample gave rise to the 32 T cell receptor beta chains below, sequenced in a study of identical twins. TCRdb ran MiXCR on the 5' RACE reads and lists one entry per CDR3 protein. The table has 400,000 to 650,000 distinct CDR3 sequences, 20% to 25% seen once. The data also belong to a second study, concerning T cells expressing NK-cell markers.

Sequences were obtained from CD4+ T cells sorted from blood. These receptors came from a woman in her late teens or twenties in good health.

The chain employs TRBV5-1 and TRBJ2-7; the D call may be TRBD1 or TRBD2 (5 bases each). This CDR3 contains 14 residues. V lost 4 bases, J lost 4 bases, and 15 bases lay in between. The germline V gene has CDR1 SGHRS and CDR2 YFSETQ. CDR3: CASSEGPGRYEQYF. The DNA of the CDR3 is TGCGCCAGCAGCGAGGGACCCGGCCGTTACGAGCAGTACTTC.

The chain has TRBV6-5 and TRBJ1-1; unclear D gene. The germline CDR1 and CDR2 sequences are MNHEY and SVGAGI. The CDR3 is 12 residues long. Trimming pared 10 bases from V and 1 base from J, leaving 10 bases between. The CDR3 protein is CATARGNTEAFF. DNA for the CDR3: TGTGCCACCGCCCGGGGGAACACTGAAGCTTTCTTT.

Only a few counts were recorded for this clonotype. For the CDR3, the DNA is TGTGCCAGCAGCTTAGTCTTGGCAGGGGTGTACGAGCAGTACTTC. Residues: CASSLVLAGVYEQYF. The chain couples TRBV7-2 to TRBJ2-7; a weak D match, TRBD1 (6 bases). Trimming shortened V by 1 base and J by 4 bases, and 14 bases separated the two germline ends. Germline lookup yields CDR1 SGHTA and CDR2 FQGNSA. The CDR3 totals 15 residues.

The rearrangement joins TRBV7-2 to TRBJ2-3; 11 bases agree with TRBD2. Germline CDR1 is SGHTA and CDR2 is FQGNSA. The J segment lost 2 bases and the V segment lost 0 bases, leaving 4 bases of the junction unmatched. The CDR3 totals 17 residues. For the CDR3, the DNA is TGTGCCAGCAGCTTAGCGGGGACTAGCGGATTCACAGATACGCAGTATTTT. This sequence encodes CASSLAGTSGFTDTQYF.

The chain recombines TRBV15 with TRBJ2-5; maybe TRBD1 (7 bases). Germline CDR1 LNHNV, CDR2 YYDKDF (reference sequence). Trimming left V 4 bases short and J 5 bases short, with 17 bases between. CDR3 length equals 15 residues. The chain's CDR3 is CATSIRWDSGETQYF. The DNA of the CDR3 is TGTGCCACCAGCATAAGATGGGACAGCGGGGAGACCCAGTACTTC.

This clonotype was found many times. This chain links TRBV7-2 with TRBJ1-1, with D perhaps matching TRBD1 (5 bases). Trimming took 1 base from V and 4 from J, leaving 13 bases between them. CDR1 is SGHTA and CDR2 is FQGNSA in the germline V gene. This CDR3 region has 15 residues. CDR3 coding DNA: TGTGCCAGCAGCTTAGGTTTAGGGGTGAGCACTGAAGCTTTCTTT. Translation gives CASSLGLGVSTEAFF.

The CDR3 protein is CASSLYRGGQHF. CDR3 sequence (DNA): TGTGCCAGCAGTCTTTACAGGGGCGGCCAGCATTTT. V is TRBV2 and J is TRBJ1-5, with 7 positions matching TRBD1. This CDR3 region has 12 residues. CDR1 and CDR2 (germline): SNHLY, FYNNEI. V dropped 5 bases and J dropped 12; count of bases not matched to a gene: 7.

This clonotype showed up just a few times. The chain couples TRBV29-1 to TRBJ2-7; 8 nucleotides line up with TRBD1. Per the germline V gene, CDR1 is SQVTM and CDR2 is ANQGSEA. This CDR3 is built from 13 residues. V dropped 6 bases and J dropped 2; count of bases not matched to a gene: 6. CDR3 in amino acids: CSVRDRRAYEQYF. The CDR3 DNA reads TGCAGCGTCCGGGACAGGCGCGCCTACGAGCAGTACTTC.

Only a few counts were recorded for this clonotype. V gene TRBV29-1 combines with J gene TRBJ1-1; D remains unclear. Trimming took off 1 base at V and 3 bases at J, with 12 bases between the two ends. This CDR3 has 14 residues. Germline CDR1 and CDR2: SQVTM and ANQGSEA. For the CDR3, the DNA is TGCAGCGTTGAAGGTCCGAAGTGGGACACTGAAGCTTTCTTT. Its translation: CSVEGPKWDTEAFF.

The CDR3: CASSEYAGYGYTF. DNA of the CDR3: TGTGCCAGCAGTGAATATGCAGGCTATGGCTACACCTTC. The chain joins TRBV25-1 to TRBJ1-2, with D unclear. V was cut by 0 bases and J by 4 bases, with 6 bases left in between. Per the germline V gene, CDR1 is MGHDK and CDR2 is SYGVNS. There are 13 residues in the CDR3.

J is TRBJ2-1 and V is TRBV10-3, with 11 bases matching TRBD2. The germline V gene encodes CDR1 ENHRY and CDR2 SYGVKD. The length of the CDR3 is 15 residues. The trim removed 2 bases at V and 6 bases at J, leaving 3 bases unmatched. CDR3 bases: TGTGCCATCAGTGAGACTAGCGGGGGAGCCAATGAGCAGTTCTTC. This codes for CAISETSGGANEQFF.

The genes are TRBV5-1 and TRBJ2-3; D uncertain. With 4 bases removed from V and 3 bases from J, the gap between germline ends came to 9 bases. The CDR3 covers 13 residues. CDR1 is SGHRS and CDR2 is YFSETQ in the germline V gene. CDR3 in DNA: TGCGCCAGCAGCGGAAGCAATACAGATACGCAGTATTTT. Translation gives CASSGSNTDTQYF.

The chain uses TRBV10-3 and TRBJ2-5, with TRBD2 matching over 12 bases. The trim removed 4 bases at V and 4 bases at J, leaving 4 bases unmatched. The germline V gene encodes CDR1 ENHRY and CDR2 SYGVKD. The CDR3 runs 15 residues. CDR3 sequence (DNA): TGTGCCATCAGTGTCGGACTAGCGGGGCGAGAGACCCAGTACTTC. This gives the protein CAISVGLAGRETQYF.

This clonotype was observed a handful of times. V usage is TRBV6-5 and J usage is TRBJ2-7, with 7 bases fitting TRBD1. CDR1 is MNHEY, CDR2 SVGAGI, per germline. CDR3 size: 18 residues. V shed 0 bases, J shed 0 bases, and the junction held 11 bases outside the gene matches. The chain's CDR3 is CASSYSLGQGEISYEQYF. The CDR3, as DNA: TGTGCCAGCAGTTACTCGCTCGGCCAGGGGGAAATCTCCTACGAGCAGTACTTC.

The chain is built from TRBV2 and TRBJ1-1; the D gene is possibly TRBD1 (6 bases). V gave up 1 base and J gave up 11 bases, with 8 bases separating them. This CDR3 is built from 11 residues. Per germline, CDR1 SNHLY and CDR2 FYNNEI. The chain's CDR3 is CASSEDGGAFF. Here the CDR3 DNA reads TGTGCCAGCAGTGAAGACGGGGGCGCTTTCTTT. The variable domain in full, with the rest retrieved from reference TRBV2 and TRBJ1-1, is EPEVTQTPSHQVTQMGQEVILRCVPISNHLYFYWYRQILGQKVEFLVSFYNNEISEKSEIFDDQFSVERPDGSNFTLKIRSTKLEDSAMYFCASSEDGGAFFGQGTRLTVV.

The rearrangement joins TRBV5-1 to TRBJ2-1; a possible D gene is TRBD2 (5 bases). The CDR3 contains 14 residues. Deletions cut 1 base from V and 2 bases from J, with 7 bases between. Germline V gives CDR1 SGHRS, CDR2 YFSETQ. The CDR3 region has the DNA TGCGCCAGCAGCTTGTACGGGACCTACAATGAGCAGTTCTTC. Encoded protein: CASSLYGTYNEQFF.

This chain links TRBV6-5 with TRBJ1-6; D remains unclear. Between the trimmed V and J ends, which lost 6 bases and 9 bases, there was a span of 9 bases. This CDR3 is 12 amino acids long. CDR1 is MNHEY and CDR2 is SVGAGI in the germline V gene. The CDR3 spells CASSPGRSPLHF. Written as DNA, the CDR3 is TGTGCCAGCAGCCCCGGGCGTTCACCCCTCCACTTT.

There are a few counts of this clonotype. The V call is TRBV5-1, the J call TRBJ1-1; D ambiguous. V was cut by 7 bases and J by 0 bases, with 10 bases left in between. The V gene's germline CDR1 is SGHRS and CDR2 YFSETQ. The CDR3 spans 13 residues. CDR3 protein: CASYRDLNTEAFF. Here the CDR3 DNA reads TGCGCCAGCTATAGAGACTTGAACACTGAAGCTTTCTTT.

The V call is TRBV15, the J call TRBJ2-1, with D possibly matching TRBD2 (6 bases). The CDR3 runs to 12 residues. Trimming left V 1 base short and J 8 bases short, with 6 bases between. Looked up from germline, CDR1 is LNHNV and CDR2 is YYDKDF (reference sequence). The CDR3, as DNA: TGTGCCACCAGCAGAGGGGAGGATGAGCAGTTCTTC. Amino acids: CATSRGEDEQFF.

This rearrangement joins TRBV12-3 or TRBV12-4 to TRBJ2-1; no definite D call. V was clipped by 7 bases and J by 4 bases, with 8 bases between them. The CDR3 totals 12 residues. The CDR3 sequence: CASMERYNEQFF. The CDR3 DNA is TGTGCCAGCATGGAACGGTACAATGAGCAGTTCTTC.

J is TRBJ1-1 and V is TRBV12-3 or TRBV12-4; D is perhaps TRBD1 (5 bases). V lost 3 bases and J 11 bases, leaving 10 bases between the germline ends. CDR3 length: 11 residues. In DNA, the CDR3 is TGTGCCAGCAGTTTGGGGGGTCTGGCTTTCTTT. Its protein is CASSLGGLAFF.

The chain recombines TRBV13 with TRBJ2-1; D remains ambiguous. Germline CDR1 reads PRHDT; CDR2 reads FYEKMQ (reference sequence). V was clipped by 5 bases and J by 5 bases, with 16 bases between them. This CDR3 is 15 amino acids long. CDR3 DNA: TGTGCCAGCAGCCTGGACGAGGCCGGAGACAATGAGCAGTTCTTC. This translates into CASSLDEAGDNEQFF.

CDR3 sequence reads: CASSLPGTSPLHF. DNA for the CDR3: TGTGCCAGCAGCTTACCAGGGACTTCACCCCTCCACTTT. The rearrangement joins TRBV7-8 to TRBJ1-6; the D gene is possibly TRBD1 (5 bases). Per germline, CDR1 SGHVS and CDR2 FQNEAQ. The CDR3 spans 13 residues. V dropped 2 bases and J dropped 9 bases, with 8 bases sitting between them.

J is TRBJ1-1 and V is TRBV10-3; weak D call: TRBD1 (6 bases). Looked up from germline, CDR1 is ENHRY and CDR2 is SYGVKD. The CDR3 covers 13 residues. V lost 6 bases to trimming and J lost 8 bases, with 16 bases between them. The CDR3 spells CAISGNREGEAFF. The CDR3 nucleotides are TGTGCCATCAGCGGAAACAGGGAGGGGGAAGCTTTCTTT.

The CDR3 here is CSARGVLRDGSYEQYF. The CDR3 DNA follows: TGCAGTGCTAGAGGTGTCTTGCGGGACGGGTCCTACGAGCAGTACTTC. The chain is built from TRBV20-1 and TRBJ2-7; D is perhaps TRBD2 (6 bases). The CDR3 length is 16 residues. The V gene's germline CDR1 is DFQATT and CDR2 SNEGSKA (reference sequence). Trimming stripped 1 base from V and 1 base from J, with 17 bases between.

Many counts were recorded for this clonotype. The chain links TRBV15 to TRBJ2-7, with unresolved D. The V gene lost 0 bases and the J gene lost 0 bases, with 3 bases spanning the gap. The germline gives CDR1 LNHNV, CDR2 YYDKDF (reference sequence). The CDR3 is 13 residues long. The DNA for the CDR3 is TGTGCCACCAGCAGAGACTTCTCCTACGAGCAGTACTTC. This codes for CATSRDFSYEQYF.

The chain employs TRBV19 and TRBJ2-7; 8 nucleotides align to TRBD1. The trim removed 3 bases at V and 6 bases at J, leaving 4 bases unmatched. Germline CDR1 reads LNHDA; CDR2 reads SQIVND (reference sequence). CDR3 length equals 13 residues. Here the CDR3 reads CASSMTGVGEQYF. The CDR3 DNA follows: TGTGCCAGTAGTATGACAGGGGTCGGCGAGCAGTACTTC.

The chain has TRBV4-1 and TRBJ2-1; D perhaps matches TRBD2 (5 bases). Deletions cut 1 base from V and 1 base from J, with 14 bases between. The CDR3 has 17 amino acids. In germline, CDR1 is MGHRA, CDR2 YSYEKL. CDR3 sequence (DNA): TGCGCCAGCAGCCAAGGGACTCCAGCAATTTCCTACAATGAGCAGTTCTTC. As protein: CASSQGTPAISYNEQFF.

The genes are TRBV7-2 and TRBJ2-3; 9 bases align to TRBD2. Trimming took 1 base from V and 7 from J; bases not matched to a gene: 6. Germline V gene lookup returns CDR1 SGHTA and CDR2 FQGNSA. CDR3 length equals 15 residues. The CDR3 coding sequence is TGTGCCAGCAGCTTAGGTGGGCGGGAGGGGAATACGCAGTATTTT. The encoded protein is CASSLGGREGNTQYF.

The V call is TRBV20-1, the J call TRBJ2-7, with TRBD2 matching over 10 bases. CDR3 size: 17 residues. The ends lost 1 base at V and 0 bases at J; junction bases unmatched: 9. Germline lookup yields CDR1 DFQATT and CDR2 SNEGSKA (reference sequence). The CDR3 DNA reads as TGCAGTGCTAGAGCCCCATCTAGCGGGAGCAACTCCTACGAGCAGTACTTC. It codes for CSARAPSSGSNSYEQYF.

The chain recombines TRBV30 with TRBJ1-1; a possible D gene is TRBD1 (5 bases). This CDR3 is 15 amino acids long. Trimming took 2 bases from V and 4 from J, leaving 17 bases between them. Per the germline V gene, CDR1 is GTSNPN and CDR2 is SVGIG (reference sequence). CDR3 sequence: CAWSPLPSGGTEAFF. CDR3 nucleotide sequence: TGTGCCTGGAGTCCCCTCCCGTCCGGGGGCACTGAAGCTTTCTTT. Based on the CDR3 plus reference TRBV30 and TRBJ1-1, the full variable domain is SQTIHQWPATLVQPVGSPLSLECTVEGTSNPNLYWYRQAAGRGLQLLFYSVGIGQISSEVPQNLSASRPQDRQFILSSKKLLLSDSGFYLCAWSPLPSGGTEAFFGQGTRLTVV.

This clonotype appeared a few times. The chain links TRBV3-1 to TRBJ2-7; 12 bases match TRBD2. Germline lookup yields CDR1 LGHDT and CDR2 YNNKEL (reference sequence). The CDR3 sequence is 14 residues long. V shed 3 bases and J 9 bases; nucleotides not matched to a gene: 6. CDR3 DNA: TGTGCCAGCAGCCACCTAGCGGGAGGGCCGCGGCAGTACTTC. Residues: CASSHLAGGPRQYF.